The 30 T cell receptor beta chains presented below share a single source sample, sequenced in a study of T cell repertoires in cytomegalovirus infection. TCRdb re-analysed the reads in MiXCR, keeping a single row per CDR3 protein. The data show 300,000 to 400,000 distinct CDR3 sequences, more than 8% seen once. The sequenced sample consisted of PBMCs. The receptors come from a human donor in good health (CMV status not recorded). Some clones in this sample may be carry-over from other donors' samples.

Worth noting for this clonotype: A much larger clone sits a single nucleotide away, making a read error possible. The chain joins TRBV7-9 to TRBJ2-5; no clear D gene. CDR3 length: 12 residues. Germline CDR1 and CDR2: SEHNR and FQNEAQ (reference sequence). The CDR3 protein is CANSPRVGTQYF. The CDR3 nucleotides read TGTGCCAACAGCCCTAGAGTGGGAACCCAGTACTTC.

This clonotype was detected many times. This chain links TRBV12-3 or TRBV12-4 with TRBJ2-5; TRBD2 aligns across 7 bases. The CDR3 consists of 16 residues. V gave up 7 bases and J gave up 2 bases; unmatched junction bases: 13. CDR3 region: CASTVRGSGLQETQYF. The CDR3 DNA follows: TGTGCCAGCACCGTGCGGGGTAGCGGGTTACAAGAGACCCAGTACTTC.

This clonotype was counted a few times. DNA for the CDR3: TGTGCCAGCACCCTAGGACAGGGGGCGGGCGAGCAGTACTTC. Amino acid sequence: CASTLGQGAGEQYF. The rearrangement links TRBV12-3 or TRBV12-4 to TRBJ2-7; 11 nucleotides agree with TRBD1. The CDR3 sequence is 14 residues long. V shed 7 bases and J 6 bases; nucleotides not matched to a gene: 8.

This chain links TRBV19 with TRBJ1-5; 7 bases line up with TRBD1. CDR1 and CDR2 (germline): LNHDA, SQIVND (reference sequence). V was pared by 3 bases and J by 7 bases, with 3 bases of the junction left unmatched. The CDR3 has 13 amino acids. CDR3 sequence (DNA): TGTGCCAGTAGTATGACAGGGACACAGCCCCAGCATTTT. It yields the protein CASSMTGTQPQHF.

This clonotype occurred many times. This sequence joins TRBV7-2 and TRBJ1-2; no firm D call. The CDR3 extends over 14 amino acids. Germline loops: CDR1 SGHTA, CDR2 FQGNSA. V was pared by 0 bases and J by 5 bases, with 10 bases between. The CDR3 region is CASSLAGLGYGYTF. CDR3 DNA sequence: TGTGCCAGCAGCTTAGCAGGGCTGGGGTATGGCTACACCTTC.

This clonotype showed up many times. The rearrangement uses TRBV7-2 and TRBJ1-5, with D tentatively TRBD1 (5 bases). The CDR3 has 15 amino acids. Trimming removed 1 base at V and 7 bases at J, with 14 bases between. In germline, CDR1 is SGHTA, CDR2 FQGNSA. DNA of the CDR3: TGTGCCAGCAGCTTAGACGCAGGGTTCGTACAGCCCCAGCATTTT. Translation gives CASSLDAGFVQPQHF. The full variable domain, rest sourced from reference TRBV7-2 and TRBJ1-5, is GAGVSQSPSNKVTEKGKDVELRCDPISGHTALYWYRQSLGQGLEFLIYFQGNSAPDKSGLPSDRFSAERTGGSVSTLTIQRTQQEDSAVYLCASSLDAGFVQPQHFGDGTRLSIL.

Many counts were recorded for this clonotype. The rearrangement joins TRBV7-2 to TRBJ1-2; D is undetermined. The CDR3 runs 13 residues. Per the germline V gene, CDR1 is SGHTA and CDR2 is FQGNSA. The V end was cut by 7 bases, the J end by 8 bases, with 17 bases between. The CDR3 is CASNSSTGPGYTF. The CDR3 nucleotides read TGTGCCAGCAACTCCTCCACCGGGCCCGGCTACACCTTC.

J is TRBJ2-5 and V is TRBV5-4; a possible D gene is TRBD2 (5 bases). This CDR3 comprises 15 residues. With 3 bases removed from V and 0 bases from J, the gap between germline ends came to 12 bases. Per the germline V gene, CDR1 is SGHNT and CDR2 is YYREEE (reference sequence). CDR3 sequence (DNA): TGTGCCAGCAGCTCGGTACGGGGATACCAAGAGACCCAGTACTTC. Amino acid sequence: CASSSVRGYQETQYF.

The chain carries TRBV6-6 and TRBJ2-7; 8 nucleotides align to TRBD1. Looked up from germline, CDR1 is MNHNY and CDR2 is SVGAGI (reference sequence). The CDR3 consists of 18 residues. V lost 5 bases to trimming and J lost 0 bases; unmatched junction nucleotides: 15. CDR3 region: CASSTHSNTGGDSYEQYF. In DNA, the CDR3 is TGTGCCAGCAGTACTCATAGCAACACAGGGGGAGACTCCTACGAGCAGTACTTC.

This clonotype was observed many times. V gene TRBV7-8 combines with J gene TRBJ1-5; D uncertain. CDR1 and CDR2 (germline): SGHVS, FQNEAQ. The V gene lost 1 base and the J gene lost 1 base, with 8 bases spanning the gap. There are 15 residues in the CDR3. CDR3 DNA: TGTGCCAGCAGCTTAGAGGGCAGAAGCAATCAGCCCCAGCATTTT. Translated, it gives CASSLEGRSNQPQHF.

The V and J genes are TRBV28 and TRBJ1-6; D unresolved. The germline CDR1 and CDR2 sequences are MDHEN and SYDVKM. Trimming took off 3 bases at V and 11 bases at J, with 11 bases between the two ends. The CDR3 contains 13 residues. CDR3 sequence reads: CASSLPGSAPLHF. The DNA of the CDR3 is TGTGCCAGCAGTTTGCCCGGGAGTGCACCCCTCCACTTT.

This clonotype was detected ten times or more. CDR3 residues: CASSRTGLAGGRSYNEQFF. CDR3 in DNA: TGTGCCAGTAGTAGAACGGGACTAGCGGGAGGGAGGTCCTACAATGAGCAGTTCTTC. J is TRBJ2-1 and V is TRBV19; 16 bases match TRBD2. The CDR3 totals 19 residues. Germline V gene sequence: CDR1 LNHDA, CDR2 SQIVND (reference sequence). With V trimmed by 4 bases and J by 1 base, 7 bases remained unmatched.

This clonotype was recorded many times. V is TRBV7-6 and J is TRBJ1-5; no firm D call. The V gene's germline CDR1 is SGHVS and CDR2 FNYEAQ. This CDR3 is 13 amino acids long. V shed 0 bases and J shed 7 bases, with 7 bases lying between them. Here the CDR3 reads CASSLAEHQPQHF. In DNA form, the CDR3 reads TGTGCCAGCAGCTTAGCGGAACACCAGCCCCAGCATTTT. Drawing the rest from reference TRBV7-6 and TRBJ1-5, the complete variable domain is GAGVSQSPRYKVTKRGQDVALRCDPISGHVSLYWYRQALGQGPEFLTYFNYEAQQDKSGLPNDRFSAERPEGSISTLTIQRTEQRDSAMYRCASSLAEHQPQHFGDGTRLSIL.

The J gene is TRBJ1-1, the V gene TRBV7-2, with D uncertain. Trimming removed 4 bases at V and 1 base at J, with 10 bases between. CDR3 length: 14 residues. Germline CDR1 SGHTA, CDR2 FQGNSA. The CDR3 sequence: CASSYQTRNTEAFF. CDR3 DNA: TGTGCCAGCAGCTACCAAACACGGAACACTGAAGCTTTCTTT.

This clonotype was seen at least ten times. This sequence joins TRBV7-2 and TRBJ2-2, with D perhaps matching TRBD1 (6 bases). Germline V gene lookup returns CDR1 SGHTA and CDR2 FQGNSA. The CDR3 is made up of 16 amino acids. The V end was cut by 4 bases, the J end by 2 bases, with 14 bases between. CDR3 DNA sequence: TGTGCCAGCAGCTACACCGGGACAATCAACACCGGGGAGCTGTTTTTT. This sequence encodes CASSYTGTINTGELFF.

V gene TRBV10-2 combines with J gene TRBJ2-1; 10 positions match TRBD2. The germline V gene has CDR1 WSHSY and CDR2 SAAADI. V shed 0 bases and J 7 bases; nucleotides not matched to a gene: 9. The CDR3 sequence is 17 residues long. The CDR3 region is CASSESGLAQNGNEQFF. CDR3 DNA: TGCGCCAGCAGTGAGTCGGGACTAGCGCAAAATGGGAATGAGCAGTTCTTC.

This clonotype has more than one count but fewer than ten. The genes are TRBV28 and TRBJ2-1; weak D call: TRBD2 (6 bases). The CDR3 contains 12 residues. The germline V gene encodes CDR1 MDHEN and CDR2 SYDVKM. V dropped 6 bases and J dropped 6 bases, with 9 bases sitting between them. CDR3 coding DNA: TGTGCCAGCAGCCGGGAGCTCAATGAGCAGTTCTTC. As protein: CASSRELNEQFF. The full variable domain, rest sourced from reference TRBV28 and TRBJ2-1, is DVKVTQSSRYLVKRTGEKVFLECVQDMDHENMFWYRQDPGLGLRLIYFSYDVKMKEKGDIPEGYSVSREKKERFSLILESASTNQTSMYLCASSRELNEQFFGPGTRLTVL.

The rearrangement links TRBV28 to TRBJ1-3; D perhaps matches TRBD1 (6 bases). Looked up from germline, CDR1 is MDHEN and CDR2 is SYDVKM. The germline V and J ends were trimmed by 4 bases and 4 bases, with 14 bases remaining between them. The CDR3 spans 15 residues. The chain's CDR3 is CASSSPAGAGNTIYF. CDR3 nucleotide sequence: TGTGCCAGCAGTTCCCCCGCGGGGGCCGGAAACACCATATATTTT. The full variable domain, completed using reference TRBV28 and TRBJ1-3, is DVKVTQSSRYLVKRTGEKVFLECVQDMDHENMFWYRQDPGLGLRLIYFSYDVKMKEKGDIPEGYSVSREKKERFSLILESASTNQTSMYLCASSSPAGAGNTIYFGEGSWLTVV.

This clonotype was counted only a few times. The chain couples TRBV24-1 to TRBJ1-1; D is possibly TRBD1 (6 bases). Between the trimmed V and J ends, which lost 10 bases and 3 bases, there was a span of 14 bases. CDR3 length: 13 amino acids. The germline V gene encodes CDR1 KGHDR and CDR2 SFDVKD. The CDR3 nucleotides read TGTGCCACTCGTGAGGGGGGGCACACTGAAGCTTTCTTT. Translation gives CATREGGHTEAFF.

At least ten counts were recorded for this clonotype. The gene calls are TRBV7-2 and TRBJ2-3; 7 bases fit TRBD2. This CDR3 has 14 amino acids. The V and J ends lost 3 bases and 5 bases, in that order; junction bases with no gene match: 5. Germline V gene sequence: CDR1 SGHTA, CDR2 FQGNSA. CDR3 nucleotide sequence: TGTGCCAGCAGCTTTGGGCGGGGGAAAGATACGCAGTATTTT. Translation: CASSFGRGKDTQYF.

This clonotype appeared a few times. The V gene is TRBV19, the J gene TRBJ1-2; D call uncertain. Germline V CDR1 and CDR2: LNHDA, SQIVND (reference sequence). The length of the CDR3 is 16 residues. The V end lost 3 bases, the J end lost 4 bases, and 18 bases lay between the germline ends. CDR3 sequence reads: CASSILRGGSSYGYTF. The CDR3 nucleotides are TGTGCCAGTAGTATCCTCCGTGGAGGGTCATCCTATGGCTACACCTTC.

The rearrangement joins TRBV14 to TRBJ2-2; D possibly corresponds to TRBD2 (5 bases). V dropped 3 bases and J dropped 5 bases, with 13 bases sitting between them. The CDR3 totals 15 residues. Germline V gives CDR1 SGHDN, CDR2 FVKESK. DNA for the CDR3: TGTGCCAGCAGCCACCCTTCGGGAATGACCGGGGAGCTGTTTTTT. Translating it yields CASSHPSGMTGELFF.

This clonotype was seen at least ten times. The chain has TRBV7-2 and TRBJ2-1, with D perhaps TRBD2 (6 bases). There are 18 residues in the CDR3. In germline, CDR1 is SGHTA, CDR2 FQGNSA. V was clipped by 5 bases and J by 0 bases, with 20 bases between them. The CDR3 region has the DNA TGTGCCAGCAGCCCCGGGAACCCCGGAGGGTTCTCCTACAATGAGCAGTTCTTC. This gives the protein CASSPGNPGGFSYNEQFF.

This clonotype was counted at least ten times. The chain joins TRBV4-1 to TRBJ1-4; D is ambiguous. Trimming pared 0 bases from V and 5 bases from J, leaving 13 bases between. CDR3 length: 16 residues. Germline V gene sequence: CDR1 MGHRA, CDR2 YSYEKL. The CDR3 loop reads CASSQELGRRNEKLFF. The CDR3 DNA sequence: TGCGCCAGCAGCCAAGAGTTAGGGCGTCGGAATGAAAAACTGTTTTTT.

This clonotype was counted at least ten times. The J gene is TRBJ2-1, the V gene TRBV19; a weak D match, TRBD2 (5 bases). Germline CDR1 and CDR2: LNHDA and SQIVND (reference sequence). The length of the CDR3 is 14 residues. V gave up 10 bases and J gave up 7 bases, with 20 bases separating them. CDR3 bases: TGTGCCACCCAAGGACTCAAGTGGCGAAATGAGCAGTTCTTC. Protein: CATQGLKWRNEQFF.

This clonotype was seen ten or more times. The V call is TRBV4-1, the J call TRBJ2-1; D not resolved. This CDR3 comprises 17 residues. Germline CDR1 reads MGHRA; CDR2 reads YSYEKL. Trimming pared 0 bases from V and 0 bases from J, leaving 12 bases between. The CDR3 region has the DNA TGCGCCAGCAGCCAAGAATTGGGCCGGAGCTCCTACAATGAGCAGTTCTTC. Its translation: CASSQELGRSSYNEQFF.

This chain uses TRBV4-1 with TRBJ1-5; the D is unclear. Trimming pared 0 bases from V and 5 bases from J, leaving 8 bases between. The CDR3 has 14 residues. In germline, CDR1 is MGHRA, CDR2 YSYEKL. The CDR3 is CASSQDRVDQPQHF. As DNA, the CDR3 is TGCGCCAGCAGCCAAGATCGTGTAGATCAGCCCCAGCATTTT.

The chain employs TRBV12-3 or TRBV12-4 and TRBJ2-2; D is possibly TRBD1 (6 bases). The CDR3 sequence is 15 residues long. Trimming shortened V by 8 bases and J by 2 bases, and 15 bases separated the two germline ends. Here the CDR3 DNA reads TGTGCCAGCCGTAGACAGGCCCCTAACACCGGGGAGCTGTTTTTT. The encoded protein is CASRRQAPNTGELFF.

This chain uses TRBV14 with TRBJ2-1, with TRBD2 matching over 10 bases. The germline gives CDR1 SGHDN, CDR2 FVKESK. The trim removed 1 base at V and 8 bases at J, leaving 5 bases unmatched. The CDR3 runs to 15 residues. The CDR3 sequence: CASSQGASGSYEQFF. The CDR3 bases are TGTGCCAGCAGCCAAGGGGCTAGCGGGAGCTATGAGCAGTTCTTC.

A few counts support this clonotype. The chain is built from TRBV6-6 and TRBJ1-1, with 7 bases matching TRBD1. The J segment lost 4 bases and the V segment lost 7 bases, leaving 6 bases of the junction unmatched. CDR1 MNHNY and CDR2 SVGAGI come from the germline V gene (reference sequence). This CDR3 has 13 amino acids. The CDR3 DNA reads TGTGCCAGCACTACAGGGGCGGTCACTGAAGCTTTCTTT. Protein: CASTTGAVTEAFF.